Listed here is a single T cell receptor beta chain. This clonotype was found a few times. The antigen this receptor binds is unknown. The record has no base qualities; no much larger clone is one base away. This entry is derived from a study of blood T cells in healthy people across ages (dated by TCRdb to the mid-2010s). Regarding the study in general: In model experiments, roughly one uniquely barcoded TCR beta cDNA molecule per two T cells was captured by template switching. Using deep sequencing normalized with unique cDNA molecular identifiers, the study measured how TCR beta repertoire diversity changes with age. The donors were split into four age groups: young (average about 15 years), middle-aged (39), aged (about 62) and long-lived (approximately 80). To avoid experimental bias, donors of different ages were spread randomly across the sequencing lanes. Two additional independent replicas of 1 million unique cDNA reads from the same blood draw were analyzed for two donors (one aged 18 to 30 and one aged 80 or older). General study outcomes and caveats: Observed TCR beta diversity correlated strongly with the percentage of naive T cells measured by flow cytometry. The long-lived group showed more naive CD4+ T cells, fewer expanded clones and increased TCR diversity than the aged group, suggesting age selection. Since profiling was done on bulk unsorted PBMCs, naive and antigen-experienced compartments could not be conclusively compared. The CMV infection status of donors was not known, potentially confounding age-related changes in expanded clonotypes. As age increased, observed TCR beta diversity per million T cells dropped in a roughly linear way, and a significant reduction was already evident by age 40. Total diversity estimates from one million sequenced T cells were considered lower bounds and underestimates.

V lost 7 bases and J lost 6 bases, and the count of bases not matched to a germline gene is 7. CDR1 and CDR2, looked up from the germline V gene, are SGHTA and FQGNSA. The CDR3 has 14 amino acids, counting the end cysteine and phenylalanine. CDR3 DNA only is kept here, 42 bases in frame from base 1. The library was made by 5' RACE. The second PCR ran for about 6 to 12 cycles and used a J-beta primer mix along with a sample-barcoded 5' primer. Each TCR beta cDNA molecule received a unique molecular identifier from a template-switch 5' adaptor carrying 12 random nucleotides. At least 2.5 million CDR3-containing paired-end reads were obtained from each sample. First-strand cDNA synthesis was performed from all RNA using the Mint cDNA synthesis kit, with priming by a TRBC-specific oligonucleotide. All cDNA was treated with uracil-DNA glycosylase and then went through a first 18-cycle PCR with the universal primers M1SS and BC2_uni_R. Per the source publication's procedure: Each sample was normalized by randomly selecting 1 million high-quality reads, each carrying a distinct molecular identifier. Instead of being binned into consensus sequences, reads with shared molecular identifiers were discarded. MiTCR, run with a Q25 quality threshold and the strictest error-elimination algorithm, handled CDR3 identification, clonotype clustering and error correction. Lower-bound total TCR beta diversity was estimated with a nonparametric unseen species model using Euler transformation. TCRdb itself trimmed the public reads at Q25 with fastp, ran MiXCR and retained productive beta chains. CDR3 protein duplicates are merged, each entry listing the most common genes and DNA. TCRdb's processing, not the study's, gives the V and J calls here. Counted in this sample were around 2 million distinct CDR3 sequences; 35% to 50% of them appeared once. The ten largest clones add up to about 23% of the sample.

The donors were roughly 40 Caucasian individuals from Russia, aged 6 to 90 years, who were systemically healthy. Each donor gave around 9.9 milliliters of peripheral blood, collected into EDTA-treated Vacutainer tubes. PBMCs were isolated by Ficoll-Paque density-gradient centrifugation, with at least 6 million obtained per sample. Trizol reagent was used to extract total RNA from the PBMCs, yielding at least 5.5 micrograms per sample. Naive CD45RAhigh/CD27high T cell percentages were measured by flow cytometry on a PBMC aliquot from every donor. The sample taken for sequencing was blood. The clonotype was recovered from a human donor in good health. In this chain, TRBV7-2 is recombined with TRBJ2-4, and 9 junction bases match TRBD1. The CDR3 in this case is CASTSSTGGNIQYF. The nucleotides read TGTGCCAGCACTTCTTCGACAGGGGGAAACATTCAGTACTTC.